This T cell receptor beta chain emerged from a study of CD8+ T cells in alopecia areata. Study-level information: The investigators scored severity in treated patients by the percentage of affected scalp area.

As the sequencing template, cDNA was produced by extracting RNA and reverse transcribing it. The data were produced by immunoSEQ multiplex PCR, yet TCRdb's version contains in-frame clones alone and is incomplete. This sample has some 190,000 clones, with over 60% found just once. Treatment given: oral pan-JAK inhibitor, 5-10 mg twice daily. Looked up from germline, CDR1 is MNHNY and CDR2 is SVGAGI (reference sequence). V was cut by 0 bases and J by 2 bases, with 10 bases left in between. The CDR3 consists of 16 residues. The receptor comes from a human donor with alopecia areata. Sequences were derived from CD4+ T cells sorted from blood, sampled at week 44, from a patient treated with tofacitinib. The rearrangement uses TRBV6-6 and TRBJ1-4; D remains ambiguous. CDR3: CASSYSGFSTNEKLFF. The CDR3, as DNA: TGTGCCAGCAGTTACTCTGGTTTCAGCACTAATGAAAAACTGTTTTTT.